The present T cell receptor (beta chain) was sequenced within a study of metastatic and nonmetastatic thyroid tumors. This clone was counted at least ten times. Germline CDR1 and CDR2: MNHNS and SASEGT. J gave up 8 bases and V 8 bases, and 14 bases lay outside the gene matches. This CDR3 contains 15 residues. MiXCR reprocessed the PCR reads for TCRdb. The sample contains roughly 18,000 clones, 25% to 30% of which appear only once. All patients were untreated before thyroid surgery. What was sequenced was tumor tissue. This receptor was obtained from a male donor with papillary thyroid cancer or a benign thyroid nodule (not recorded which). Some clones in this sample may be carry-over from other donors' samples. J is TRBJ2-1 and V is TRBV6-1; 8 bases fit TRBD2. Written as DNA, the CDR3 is TGTGCCAGCGTACTTCTGGCGGGACTAGTCTATGAGCAGTTCTTC. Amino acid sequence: CASVLLAGLVYEQFF.